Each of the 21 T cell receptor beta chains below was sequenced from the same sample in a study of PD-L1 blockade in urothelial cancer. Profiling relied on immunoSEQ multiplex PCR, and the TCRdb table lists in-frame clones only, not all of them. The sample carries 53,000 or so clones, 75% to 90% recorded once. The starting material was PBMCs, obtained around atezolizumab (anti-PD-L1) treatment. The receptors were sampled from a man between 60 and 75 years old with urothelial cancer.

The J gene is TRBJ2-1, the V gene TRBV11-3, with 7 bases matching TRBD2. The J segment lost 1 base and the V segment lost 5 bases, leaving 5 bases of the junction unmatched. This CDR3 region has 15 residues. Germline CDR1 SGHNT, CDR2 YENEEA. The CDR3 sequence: CASSQSGTSYNEQFF. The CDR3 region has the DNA TGTGCCAGCAGCCAGAGCGGGACTTCCTACAATGAGCAGTTCTTC.

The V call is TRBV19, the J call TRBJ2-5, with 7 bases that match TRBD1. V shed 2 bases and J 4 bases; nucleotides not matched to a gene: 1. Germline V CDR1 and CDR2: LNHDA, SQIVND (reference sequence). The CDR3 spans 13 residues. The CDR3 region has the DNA TGTGCCAGTAGTATAAGGGGGCCAGAGACCCAGTACTTC. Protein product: CASSIRGPETQYF.

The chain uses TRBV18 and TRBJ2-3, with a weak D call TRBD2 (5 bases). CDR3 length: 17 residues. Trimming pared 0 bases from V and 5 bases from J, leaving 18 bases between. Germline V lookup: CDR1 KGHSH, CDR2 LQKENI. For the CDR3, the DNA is TGTGCCAGCTCACCACCCCAGAGCTCAACTAGGGTAGATACGCAGTATTTT. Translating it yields CASSPPQSSTRVDTQYF.

CDR3 sequence reads: CASSVGNGQETQYF. CDR3 nucleotides: TGTGCCAGCAGCGTAGGTAACGGGCAAGAGACCCAGTACTTC. This chain links TRBV9 with TRBJ2-5; D unclear. The CDR3 is 14 residues long. V lost 0 bases, J lost 2 bases, and 8 bases lay in between. Looked up from germline, CDR1 is SGDLS and CDR2 is YYNGEE.

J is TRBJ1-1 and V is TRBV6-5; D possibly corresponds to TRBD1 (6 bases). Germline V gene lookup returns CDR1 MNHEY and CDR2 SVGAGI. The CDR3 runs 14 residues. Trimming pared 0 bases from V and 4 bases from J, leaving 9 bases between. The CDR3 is CASSYSTGSTEAFF. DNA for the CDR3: TGTGCCAGCAGTTACTCAACAGGGAGCACTGAAGCTTTCTTT.

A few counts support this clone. CDR3 DNA sequence: TGTGCCAGCACTCAAGGGGGGGGCGGGGGCGAGCAGTACTTC. Amino acid sequence: CASTQGGGGGEQYF. The rearrangement joins TRBV28 to TRBJ2-7; the D gene is possibly TRBD2 (7 bases). The CDR3 extends over 14 amino acids. Per the germline V gene, CDR1 is MDHEN and CDR2 is SYDVKM. Trimming cost V 7 bases and J 6 bases, with 19 bases left between them. Using reference TRBV28 and TRBJ2-7 for the parts outside the CDR3, the full variable domain is DVKVTQSSRYLVKRTGEKVFLECVQDMDHENMFWYRQDPGLGLRLIYFSYDVKMKEKGDIPEGYSVSREKKERFSLILESASTNQTSMYLCASTQGGGGGEQYFGPGTRLTVT.

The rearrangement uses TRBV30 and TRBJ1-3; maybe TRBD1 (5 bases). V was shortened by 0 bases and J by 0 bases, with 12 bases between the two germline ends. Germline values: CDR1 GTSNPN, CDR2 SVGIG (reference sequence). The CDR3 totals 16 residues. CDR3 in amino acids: CAWSVDGASSGNTIYF. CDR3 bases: TGTGCCTGGAGTGTAGATGGGGCAAGCTCTGGAAACACCATATATTTT.

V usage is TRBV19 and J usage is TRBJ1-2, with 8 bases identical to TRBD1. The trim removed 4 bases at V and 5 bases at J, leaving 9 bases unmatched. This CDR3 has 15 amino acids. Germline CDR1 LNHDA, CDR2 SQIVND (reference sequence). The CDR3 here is CASSTRDRRGYGYTF. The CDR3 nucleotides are TGTGCCAGTAGTACGAGGGACAGGCGCGGGTATGGCTACACCTTC.

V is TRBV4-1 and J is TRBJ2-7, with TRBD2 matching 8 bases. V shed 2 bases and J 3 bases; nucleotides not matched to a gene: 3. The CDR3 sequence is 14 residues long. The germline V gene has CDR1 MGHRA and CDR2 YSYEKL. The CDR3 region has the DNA TGCGCCAGCAGCCAAAGAAGCGGGAGCTACGAGCAGTACTTC. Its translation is CASSQRSGSYEQYF.

Written as DNA, the CDR3 is TGTGCCAGCAGCTTTATTGATGAGCAGTTCTTC. Protein: CASSFIDEQFF. The genes are TRBV7-9 and TRBJ2-1; D gene uncertain. Trimming stripped 3 bases from V and 8 bases from J, with 5 bases between. This CDR3 has 11 residues. The V gene's germline CDR1 is SEHNR and CDR2 FQNEAQ (reference sequence).

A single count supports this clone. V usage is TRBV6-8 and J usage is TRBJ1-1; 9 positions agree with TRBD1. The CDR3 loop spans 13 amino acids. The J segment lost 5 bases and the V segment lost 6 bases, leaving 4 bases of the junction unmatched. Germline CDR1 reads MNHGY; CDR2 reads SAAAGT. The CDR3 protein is CASRWTGDTEAFF. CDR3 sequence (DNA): TGTGCCAGCAGGTGGACAGGGGATACTGAAGCTTTCTTT.

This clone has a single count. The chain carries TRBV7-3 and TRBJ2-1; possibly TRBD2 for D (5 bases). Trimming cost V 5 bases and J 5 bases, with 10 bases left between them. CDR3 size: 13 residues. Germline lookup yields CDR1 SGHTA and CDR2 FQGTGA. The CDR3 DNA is TGTGCCAGCAGCCCCGGACTGCACAATGAGCAGTTCTTC. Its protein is CASSPGLHNEQFF. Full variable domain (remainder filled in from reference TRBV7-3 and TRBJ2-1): GAGVSQTPSNKVTEKGKYVELRCDPISGHTALYWYRQSLGQGPEFLIYFQGTGAADDSGLPNDRFFAVRPEGSVSTLKIQRTERGDSAVYLCASSPGLHNEQFFGPGTRLTVL.

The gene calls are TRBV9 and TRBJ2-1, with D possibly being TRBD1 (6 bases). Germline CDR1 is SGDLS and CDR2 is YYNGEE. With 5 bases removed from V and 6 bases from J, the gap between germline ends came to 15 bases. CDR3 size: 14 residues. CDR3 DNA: TGTGCCAGCAGACCAGGGGTTCTCGGCAATGAGCAGTTCTTC. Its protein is CASRPGVLGNEQFF.

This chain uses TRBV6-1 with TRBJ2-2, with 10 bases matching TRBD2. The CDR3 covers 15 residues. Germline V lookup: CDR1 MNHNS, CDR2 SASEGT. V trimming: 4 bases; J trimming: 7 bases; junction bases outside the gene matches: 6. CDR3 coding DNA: TGTGCCAGCAGTGGCATAGCGGGAGGTGGCGGGGAGCTGTTTTTT. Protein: CASSGIAGGGGELFF.

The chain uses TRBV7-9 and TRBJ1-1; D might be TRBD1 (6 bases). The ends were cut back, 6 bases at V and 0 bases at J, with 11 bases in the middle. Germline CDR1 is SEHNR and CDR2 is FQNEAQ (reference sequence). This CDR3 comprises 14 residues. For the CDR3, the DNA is TGTGCCAGCAGTTACGGACAGTTGAACACTGAAGCTTTCTTT. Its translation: CASSYGQLNTEAFF.

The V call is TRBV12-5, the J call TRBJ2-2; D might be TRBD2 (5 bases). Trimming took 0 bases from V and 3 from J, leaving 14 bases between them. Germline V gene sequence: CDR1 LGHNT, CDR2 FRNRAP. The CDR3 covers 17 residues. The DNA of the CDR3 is TGTGCTAGTGGTTTGGTACAACGGACTCCATACACCGGGGAGCTGTTTTTT. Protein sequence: CASGLVQRTPYTGELFF. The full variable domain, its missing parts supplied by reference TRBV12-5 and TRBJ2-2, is DARVTQTPRHKVTEMGQEVTMRCQPILGHNTVFWYRQTMMQGLELLAYFRNRAPLDDSGMPKDRFSAEMPDATLATLKIQPSEPRDSAVYFCASGLVQRTPYTGELFFGEGSRLTVL.

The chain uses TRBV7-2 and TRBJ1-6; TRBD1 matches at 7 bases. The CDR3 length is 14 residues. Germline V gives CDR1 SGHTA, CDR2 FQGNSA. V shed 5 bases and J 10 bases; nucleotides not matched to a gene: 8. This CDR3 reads CASSRTGFQSPLHF. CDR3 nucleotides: TGTGCCAGCAGCAGGACAGGCTTCCAATCACCCCTCCACTTT. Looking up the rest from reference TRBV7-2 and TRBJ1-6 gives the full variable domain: GAGVSQSPSNKVTEKGKDVELRCDPISGHTALYWYRQSLGQGLEFLIYFQGNSAPDKSGLPSDRFSAERTGGSVSTLTIQRTQQEDSAVYLCASSRTGFQSPLHFGNGTRLTVT.

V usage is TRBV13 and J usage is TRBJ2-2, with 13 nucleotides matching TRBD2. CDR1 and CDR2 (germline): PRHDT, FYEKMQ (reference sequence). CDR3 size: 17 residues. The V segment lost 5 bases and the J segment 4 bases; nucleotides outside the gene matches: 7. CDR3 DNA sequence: TGTGCCAGCAGCCCCTGGACTAGCGGGGGCCCCACCGGGGAGCTGTTTTTT. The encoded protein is CASSPWTSGGPTGELFF.

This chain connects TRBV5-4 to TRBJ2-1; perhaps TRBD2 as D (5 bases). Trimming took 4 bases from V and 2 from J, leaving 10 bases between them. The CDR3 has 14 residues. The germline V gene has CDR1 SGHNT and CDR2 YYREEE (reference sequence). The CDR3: CASSIELAYNEQFF. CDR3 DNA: TGTGCCAGCAGCATTGAACTAGCCTACAATGAGCAGTTCTTC.

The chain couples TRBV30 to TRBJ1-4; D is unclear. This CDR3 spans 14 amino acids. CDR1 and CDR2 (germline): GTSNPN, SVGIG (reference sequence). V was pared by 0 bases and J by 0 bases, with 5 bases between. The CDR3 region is CAWSVLSTNEKLFF. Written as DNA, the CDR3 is TGTGCCTGGAGTGTACTTTCAACTAATGAAAAACTGTTTTTT.

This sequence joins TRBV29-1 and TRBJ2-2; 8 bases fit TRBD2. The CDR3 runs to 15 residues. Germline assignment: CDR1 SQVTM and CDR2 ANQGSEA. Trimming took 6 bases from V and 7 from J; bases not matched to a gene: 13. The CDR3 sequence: CSVQQVHREGGELFF. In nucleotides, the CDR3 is TGCAGCGTCCAACAGGTGCACCGGGAGGGCGGGGAGCTGTTTTTT.